The 29 T cell receptor beta chains below come from one sample, sequenced in a study of graft-versus-host responses after intestinal transplantation. Which antigens these TCRs recognize remains unknown. Here immunoSEQ multiplex PCR was the method, and the copy in TCRdb shows in-frame clones only, minus some. This table has 50,000 to 75,000 clones, 94% appearing once. The source was unstimulated CD4+ T cells sorted from spleen or lymph node cells, collected before transplant. These receptors were taken from a human donor who was the organ donor for an intestinal transplant.

The chain links TRBV14 to TRBJ1-3; maybe TRBD1 (5 bases). V was clipped by 3 bases and J by 6 bases, with 9 bases between them. This CDR3 has 13 amino acids. Germline-derived CDR1 and CDR2 are SGHDN and FVKESK. The CDR3 DNA follows: TGTGCCAGCAGCCAGCAGGGAACAAACACCATATATTTT. It codes for CASSQQGTNTIYF.

The rearrangement links TRBV5-6 to TRBJ2-7, with a weak D call TRBD2 (5 bases). The CDR3 length is 15 residues. V lost 2 bases to trimming and J lost 3 bases, with 15 bases between them. Per the germline V gene, CDR1 is SGHDT and CDR2 is YYEEEE. The CDR3 reads CASSFVSPGNYEQYF. The CDR3, as DNA: TGTGCCAGCAGCTTTGTCTCCCCGGGAAACTACGAGCAGTACTTC. The complete variable domain, with remaining parts taken from reference TRBV5-6 and TRBJ2-7, reads DAGVTQSPTHLIKTRGQQVTLRCSPKSGHDTVSWYQQALGQGPQFIFQYYEEEERQRGNFPDRFSGHQFPNYSSELNVNALLLGDSALYLCASSFVSPGNYEQYFGPGTRLTVT.

The chain recombines TRBV11-2 with TRBJ1-2; unclear D gene. The germline V gene encodes CDR1 SGHAT and CDR2 FQNNGV. The CDR3 is 14 amino acids. V shed 0 bases and J shed 4 bases, with 9 bases lying between them. The CDR3, as DNA: TGTGCCAGCAGCTTAGATGGGTGGGCCTATGGCTACACCTTC. Encoded protein: CASSLDGWAYGYTF.

This clone has more than one count but fewer than ten. The chain links TRBV10-3 to TRBJ1-3; TRBD1 might be the D (5 bases). V lost 5 bases and J lost 1, with 12 bases in between. This CDR3 is 15 amino acids long. CDR1 and CDR2 (germline): ENHRY, SYGVKD. CDR3 in DNA: TGTGCCATCAGTTCTCACCAGGGTTCTGGAAACACCATATATTTT. Protein sequence: CAISSHQGSGNTIYF.

The genes are TRBV25-1 and TRBJ1-1; maybe TRBD1 (6 bases). Trimming left V 7 bases short and J 6 bases short, with 12 bases between. Germline V gene lookup returns CDR1 MGHDK and CDR2 SYGVNS. The CDR3 runs 12 residues. The CDR3 loop is CASNRGQAEAFF. The CDR3 coding sequence is TGTGCCAGCAACCGGGGGCAAGCTGAAGCTTTCTTT.

V gene TRBV7-9 combines with J gene TRBJ2-4; D is ambiguous. V was clipped by 6 bases and J by 6 bases, with 12 bases between them. The germline V gene has CDR1 SEHNR and CDR2 FQNEAQ (reference sequence). This CDR3 comprises 13 residues. The CDR3 bases are TGTGCCAGCAGTGAAAGGGCTGGAAACATTCAGTACTTC. Its protein product is CASSERAGNIQYF.

The V gene is TRBV7-9, the J gene TRBJ2-3; D call uncertain. V was trimmed by 3 bases and J by 0 bases, leaving 7 bases between them. Germline V gene lookup returns CDR1 SEHNR and CDR2 FQNEAQ (reference sequence). The CDR3 extends over 14 amino acids. The CDR3, as DNA: TGTGCCAGCAGCTTGACGGGTAGCACAGATACGCAGTATTTT. It is translated as CASSLTGSTDTQYF.

The V gene is TRBV7-2, the J gene TRBJ2-5, with 7 bases matching TRBD1. Germline values: CDR1 SGHTA, CDR2 FQGNSA. After removal of 1 base from V and 10 bases from J, the junction contained 12 bases not matched to a gene. CDR3 size: 15 residues. Here the CDR3 reads CASSLVLRQGEGQYF. CDR3 DNA sequence: TGTGCCAGCAGCTTAGTATTGAGACAGGGAGAAGGCCAGTACTTC.

The J gene is TRBJ1-3, the V gene TRBV5-1; no definite D call. V lost 2 bases to trimming and J lost 2 bases, with 11 bases between them. CDR1 SGHRS and CDR2 YFSETQ come from the germline V gene. The CDR3 totals 15 residues. The chain's CDR3 is CASSLGGEAGNTIYF. CDR3 DNA: TGCGCCAGCAGCTTAGGTGGGGAGGCTGGAAACACCATATATTTT. The full variable domain, with the rest looked up from reference TRBV5-1 and TRBJ1-3, is KAGVTQTPRYLIKTRGQQVTLSCSPISGHRSVSWYQQTPGQGLQFLFEYFSETQRNKGNFPGRFSGRQFSNSRSEMNVSTLELGDSALYLCASSLGGEAGNTIYFGEGSWLTVV.

This clone was seen once. This chain connects TRBV7-2 to TRBJ1-5; the match to TRBD1 covers 7 bases. V gave up 3 bases and J gave up 7 bases; unmatched junction bases: 3. Germline loops: CDR1 SGHTA, CDR2 FQGNSA. The CDR3 length is 13 residues. CDR3 amino acids: CASSLTGKQPQHF. CDR3 DNA: TGTGCCAGCAGCTTGACAGGGAAGCAGCCCCAGCATTTT. Looking up the rest from reference TRBV7-2 and TRBJ1-5 gives the full variable domain: GAGVSQSPSNKVTEKGKDVELRCDPISGHTALYWYRQSLGQGLEFLIYFQGNSAPDKSGLPSDRFSAERTGGSVSTLTIQRTQQEDSAVYLCASSLTGKQPQHFGDGTRLSIL.

This sequence joins TRBV4-3 and TRBJ2-6, with D tentatively TRBD1 (5 bases). This CDR3 has 18 amino acids. V lost 0 bases to trimming and J lost 4 bases, with 16 bases between them. Germline V gives CDR1 LGHNA, CDR2 YSLEER. CDR3 sequence reads: CASSQDLTGPAGANVLTF. The CDR3 DNA sequence: TGCGCCAGCAGCCAAGATCTCACAGGCCCGGCCGGGGCCAACGTCCTGACTTTC.

The chain uses TRBV5-1 and TRBJ2-5; 10 positions agree with TRBD1. In germline, CDR1 is SGHRS, CDR2 YFSETQ. J gave up 4 bases and V 3 bases, and 9 bases lay outside the gene matches. CDR3 length: 16 residues. The CDR3 spells CASSSTGGIGTETQYF. The CDR3 bases are TGCGCCAGCAGCTCGACAGGGGGCATCGGAACAGAGACCCAGTACTTC. Together with reference TRBV5-1 and TRBJ2-5, the CDR3 gives the full variable domain: KAGVTQTPRYLIKTRGQQVTLSCSPISGHRSVSWYQQTPGQGLQFLFEYFSETQRNKGNFPGRFSGRQFSNSRSEMNVSTLELGDSALYLCASSSTGGIGTETQYFGPGTRLLVL.

The V gene is TRBV5-1, the J gene TRBJ1-1; weak D call: TRBD1 (6 bases). V gave up 4 bases and J gave up 3 bases, with 13 bases separating them. The CDR3 is 14 amino acids. Germline assignment: CDR1 SGHRS and CDR2 YFSETQ. The CDR3 sequence: CASSPRTDHTEAFF. The CDR3 DNA is TGCGCCAGCAGCCCGCGGACAGATCACACTGAAGCTTTCTTT. The whole variable domain, remainder taken from reference TRBV5-1 and TRBJ1-1, is KAGVTQTPRYLIKTRGQQVTLSCSPISGHRSVSWYQQTPGQGLQFLFEYFSETQRNKGNFPGRFSGRQFSNSRSEMNVSTLELGDSALYLCASSPRTDHTEAFFGQGTRLTVV.

V is TRBV7-2 and J is TRBJ1-1; D is perhaps TRBD1 (5 bases). V lost 1 base, J lost 1 base, and 10 bases lay in between. This CDR3 region has 15 residues. The V gene's germline CDR1 is SGHTA and CDR2 FQGNSA. For the CDR3, the DNA is TGTGCCAGCAGCTTAGAGGGGAGGTGGAACACTGAAGCTTTCTTT. It yields the protein CASSLEGRWNTEAFF.

The gene calls are TRBV19 and TRBJ2-1; weak D call: TRBD2 (6 bases). This CDR3 spans 15 amino acids. Germline-derived CDR1 and CDR2 are LNHDA and SQIVND (reference sequence). V was shortened by 7 bases and J by 0 bases, with 13 bases between the two germline ends. In DNA, the CDR3 is TGTGCCAGTAAAAGCGGGCTGAGCTCCTACAATGAGCAGTTCTTC. It codes for CASKSGLSSYNEQFF.

Only one count was recorded for this clone. The chain links TRBV30 to TRBJ1-5; D gene uncertain. Germline V gives CDR1 GTSNPN, CDR2 SVGIG (reference sequence). V shed 2 bases and J shed 2 bases, with 7 bases lying between them. The CDR3 length is 13 residues. This CDR3 is CAWSSGGNQPQHF. The CDR3 DNA reads as TGTGCCTGGAGTTCTGGAGGCAATCAGCCCCAGCATTTT.

The V and J genes are TRBV7-2 and TRBJ2-7; 15 bases match TRBD2. V was clipped by 4 bases and J by 2 bases; unmatched bases: 9. CDR1 is SGHTA, CDR2 FQGNSA, per germline. The CDR3 length is 18 residues. CDR3 region: CASSSWTSGGVRTYEQYF. The CDR3 DNA sequence: TGTGCCAGCAGCTCATGGACTAGCGGGGGGGTACGAACCTACGAGCAGTACTTC. Filled out from reference TRBV7-2 and TRBJ2-7, the complete variable domain reads GAGVSQSPSNKVTEKGKDVELRCDPISGHTALYWYRQSLGQGLEFLIYFQGNSAPDKSGLPSDRFSAERTGGSVSTLTIQRTQQEDSAVYLCASSSWTSGGVRTYEQYFGPGTRLTVT.

This chain connects TRBV5-4 to TRBJ1-4; no definite D call. The CDR3 is 14 residues long. With 1 base removed from V and 4 bases from J, the gap between germline ends came to 8 bases. Germline values: CDR1 SGHNT, CDR2 YYREEE (reference sequence). CDR3 DNA sequence: TGTGCCAGCAGCTTGAAGACGGGTAATGAAAAACTGTTTTTT. This encodes CASSLKTGNEKLFF. Using reference TRBV5-4 and TRBJ1-4 for the parts outside the CDR3, the full variable domain is ETGVTQSPTHLIKTRGQQVTLRCSSQSGHNTVSWYQQALGQGPQFIFQYYREEENGRGNFPPRFSGLQFPNYSSELNVNALELDDSALYLCASSLKTGNEKLFFGSGTQLSVL.

This chain links TRBV15 with TRBJ2-5; the D is unclear. Germline CDR1 reads LNHNV; CDR2 reads YYDKDF (reference sequence). V was shortened by 4 bases and J by 0 bases, with 12 bases between the two germline ends. The CDR3 contains 15 residues. Written as DNA, the CDR3 is TGTGCCACCAGCATCTCTCGGATAAACCAAGAGACCCAGTACTTC. It specifies CATSISRINQETQYF. The whole variable domain, remainder taken from reference TRBV15 and TRBJ2-5, is DAMVIQNPRYQVTQFGKPVTLSCSQTLNHNVMYWYQQKSSQAPKLLFHYYDKDFNNEADTPDNFQSRRPNTSFCFLDIRSPGLGDTAMYLCATSISRINQETQYFGPGTRLLVL.

The V gene is TRBV5-1, the J gene TRBJ2-2, with TRBD2 matching 8 bases. The CDR3 totals 17 residues. Trimming cost V 3 bases and J 6 bases; bases outside gene matches: 13. Germline values: CDR1 SGHRS, CDR2 YFSETQ. CDR3 DNA: TGCGCCAGCAGCTCGACCGTAGGACTAGCAATCGCCGGGGAGCTGTTTTTT. It specifies CASSSTVGLAIAGELFF.

The chain recombines TRBV5-6 with TRBJ2-2; 12 bases line up with TRBD1. With V trimmed by 7 bases and J by 7 bases, 8 bases remained unmatched. In germline, CDR1 is SGHDT, CDR2 YYEEEE. This CDR3 spans 15 amino acids. The CDR3 DNA follows: TGTGCCAGCGGCGAGGGACAGGGGGCCTTCGGGGAGCTGTTTTTT. It encodes CASGEGQGAFGELFF.

The CDR3 DNA is TGCAGCGCTACAGGGGCAAATGAAAAACTGTTTTTT. The encoded protein is CSATGANEKLFF. This chain uses TRBV29-1 with TRBJ1-4; 7 bases agree with TRBD1. Germline CDR1 is SQVTM and CDR2 is ANQGSEA. The CDR3 consists of 12 residues. The ends lost 7 bases at V and 5 bases at J; junction bases unmatched: 4. The full variable domain, with the rest looked up from reference TRBV29-1 and TRBJ1-4, is SAVISQKPSRDICQRGTSLTIQCQVDSQVTMMFWYRQQPGQSLTLIATANQGSEATYESGFVIDKFPISRPNLTFSTLTVSNMSPEDSSIYLCSATGANEKLFFGSGTQLSVL.

The V call is TRBV4-3, the J call TRBJ2-6; the D call may be TRBD1 or TRBD2 (6 bases each). Trimming left V 1 base short and J 4 bases short, with 14 bases between. Germline loops: CDR1 LGHNA, CDR2 YSLEER. CDR3 length equals 17 residues. CDR3 bases: TGCGCCAGCAGCCAAGGCTCGGGGGCGTCCGGGGCCAACGTCCTGACTTTC. It encodes CASSQGSGASGANVLTF.

The V call is TRBV19, the J call TRBJ1-4, with D uncertain. CDR3 size: 14 residues. Germline CDR1 reads LNHDA; CDR2 reads SQIVND (reference sequence). Trimming took off 6 bases at V and 2 bases at J, with 10 bases between the two ends. The CDR3 loop reads CASSPARTNEKLFF. The CDR3 DNA sequence: TGTGCCAGTAGCCCCGCGAGGACTAATGAAAAACTGTTTTTT.

About this clone: A junction end diverges from the germline sequence, so it may reflect a read error. V gene TRBV5-5 combines with J gene TRBJ1-4; tentative D call: TRBD1 (5 bases). This CDR3 is 15 amino acids long. Germline values: CDR1 SGHKS, CDR2 YYEKEE (reference sequence). The chain's CDR3 is CASSPWDLTNEKLSF. CDR3 coding DNA: TGTGCCAGCAGCCCGTGGGACCTAACTAATGAAAAACTGTCTTTT.

V gene TRBV6-4 combines with J gene TRBJ1-1, with D perhaps TRBD1 (5 bases). The germline V gene has CDR1 MRHNA and CDR2 SNTAGT. This CDR3 region has 16 residues. Trimming shortened V by 6 bases and J by 0 bases, and 17 bases separated the two germline ends. As DNA, the CDR3 is TGTGCCAGCAGGAGTTCGTTTGGGGCCCTGAACACTGAAGCTTTCTTT. Its protein is CASRSSFGALNTEAFF.

V usage is TRBV19 and J usage is TRBJ1-2; TRBD1 is a possible D gene (5 bases). Germline V gene data show CDR1 as LNHDA and CDR2 as SQIVND (reference sequence). The CDR3 extends over 12 amino acids. V was shortened by 5 bases and J by 5 bases, with 9 bases between the two germline ends. CDR3 region: CASSRGEYGYTF. The CDR3, as DNA: TGTGCCAGTAGTCGGGGCGAATATGGCTACACCTTC.

The V and J genes are TRBV5-1 and TRBJ2-7; D call uncertain. Germline lookup yields CDR1 SGHRS and CDR2 YFSETQ. This CDR3 spans 15 amino acids. Trimming removed 4 bases at V and 0 bases at J, with 14 bases between. The CDR3 nucleotides read TGCGCCAGCAGCCTAGGAAGGGTTTACTCCTACGAGCAGTACTTC. It specifies CASSLGRVYSYEQYF.

The chain carries TRBV27 and TRBJ1-4; 7 bases align to TRBD1. The CDR3 is 16 amino acids. Germline V gene data show CDR1 as MNHEY and CDR2 as SMNVEV (reference sequence). The junction had 6 bases not matched to a gene; V was cut back by 5 bases and J by 0 bases. The DNA for the CDR3 is TGTGCCAGCAGTCCACAGGGGCGCACAACTAATGAAAAACTGTTTTTT. Protein: CASSPQGRTTNEKLFF.